Each of the 27 T cell receptor beta chains below was sequenced from the same sample in a study of T cell repertoires in cytomegalovirus infection. TCRdb re-called the reads through MiXCR, storing one row per CDR3 protein. The sample contains a few hundred thousand distinct CDR3 sequences, over 7.5% of which appear only once. Sample: PBMCs. These receptors were collected from a human donor in good health (CMV status not recorded). Some clones in this sample may be carry-over from other donors' samples.

The chain recombines TRBV20-1 with TRBJ2-5; 7 bases agree with TRBD2. Trimming cost V 6 bases and J 3 bases; bases outside gene matches: 4. Germline V gene sequence: CDR1 DFQATT, CDR2 SNEGSKA (reference sequence). The CDR3 consists of 12 residues. The DNA for the CDR3 is TGCAGTGCCAGCGGGGTGGAAGAGACCCAGTACTTC. This encodes CSASGVEETQYF.

The V gene is TRBV12-3 or TRBV12-4, the J gene TRBJ1-5; D remains ambiguous. V lost 3 bases, J lost 5 bases, and 5 bases lay in between. The CDR3 extends over 12 amino acids. CDR3 region: CASSFADQPQHF. CDR3 DNA sequence: TGTGCCAGCAGTTTCGCGGATCAGCCCCAGCATTTT.

The gene calls are TRBV7-9 and TRBJ1-1; 7 positions match TRBD1. The germline V gene encodes CDR1 SEHNR and CDR2 FQNEAQ (reference sequence). CDR3 length: 16 residues. Losses at the gene ends were 4 bases for V and 3 bases for J; bases not matched to a gene: 11. For the CDR3, the DNA is TGTGCCAGCAGCTCTCCACAGGGGAAAGCATACACTGAAGCTTTCTTT. Protein sequence: CASSSPQGKAYTEAFF.

This clonotype has a handful of counts. The rearrangement uses TRBV19 and TRBJ2-1, with 7 nucleotides matching TRBD2. Germline V gene lookup returns CDR1 LNHDA and CDR2 SQIVND (reference sequence). V dropped 10 bases and J dropped 10; count of bases not matched to a gene: 16. This CDR3 is 14 amino acids long. The CDR3 bases are TGTGCCACCTTCCCGGGCGGGGGACGCGCGGAGCAGTTCTTC. This codes for CATFPGGGRAEQFF.

This clonotype was counted between two and nine times. The V gene is TRBV7-9, the J gene TRBJ2-5; D call uncertain. Trimming took off 3 bases at V and 2 bases at J, with 10 bases between the two ends. The CDR3 runs to 14 residues. Per the germline V gene, CDR1 is SEHNR and CDR2 is FQNEAQ (reference sequence). CDR3 nucleotide sequence: TGTGCCAGCAGCTTTCACGGTAGTCAAGAGACCCAGTACTTC. Its translation is CASSFHGSQETQYF.

The chain links TRBV27 to TRBJ1-1, with 7 positions matching TRBD1. This CDR3 contains 14 residues. Germline V gene data show CDR1 as MNHEY and CDR2 as SMNVEV (reference sequence). Unmatched junction bases numbered 3, after V lost 4 bases and J lost 1 base. In nucleotides, the CDR3 is TGTGCCAGCAGTTCGACAGGGTGGAACACTGAAGCTTTCTTT. Its protein product is CASSSTGWNTEAFF.

Only a few counts were recorded for this clonotype. The genes are TRBV12-3 or TRBV12-4 and TRBJ2-7; D not resolved. The CDR3 has 13 residues. With 6 bases removed from V and 5 bases from J, the gap between germline ends came to 14 bases. For the CDR3, the DNA is TGTGCCAGCAGCCCTCCTTATAGCAACGAGCAGTACTTC. Translated: CASSPPYSNEQYF.

This clonotype was seen many times. The chain has TRBV20-1 and TRBJ1-5, with D maybe TRBD1 (5 bases). Per the germline V gene, CDR1 is DFQATT and CDR2 is SNEGSKA (reference sequence). CDR3 length equals 15 residues. V was clipped by 6 bases and J by 3 bases, with 18 bases between them. CDR3 nucleotides: TGCAGTGCCCCACCGCAGGGCGGAGACAATCAGCCCCAGCATTTT. It encodes CSAPPQGGDNQPQHF.

The table lists this clonotype with a few counts. J is TRBJ2-1 and V is TRBV4-1; 12 bases match TRBD2. CDR1 is MGHRA and CDR2 is YSYEKL in the germline V gene. This CDR3 contains 16 residues. After removal of 0 bases from V and 7 bases from J, the junction contained 4 bases not matched to a gene. The CDR3 sequence: CASSQESSGRGNEQFF. The CDR3 DNA reads as TGCGCCAGCAGCCAAGAGTCTAGCGGGAGGGGAAATGAGCAGTTCTTC.

The rearrangement links TRBV5-1 to TRBJ2-7, with 8 positions matching TRBD1. V gave up 3 bases and J gave up 2 bases; unmatched junction bases: 7. Germline V lookup: CDR1 SGHRS, CDR2 YFSETQ. CDR3 size: 15 residues. DNA of the CDR3: TGCGCCAGCAGCTACAGGGGGGAATTGACCTACGAGCAGTACTTC. Amino acids: CASSYRGELTYEQYF.

The chain combines TRBV29-1 with TRBJ1-1; tentative D call: TRBD1 (6 bases). Germline CDR1 is SQVTM and CDR2 is ANQGSEA. CDR3 size: 12 residues. V was clipped by 7 bases and J by 0 bases, with 9 bases between them. As DNA, the CDR3 is TGCAGCGGGGGACACCTGAACACTGAAGCTTTCTTT. It is translated as CSGGHLNTEAFF.

The sample holds a few counts of this clonotype. The genes are TRBV12-3 or TRBV12-4 and TRBJ2-1; 9 bases fit TRBD2. Trimming took 6 bases from V and 7 from J; bases not matched to a gene: 10. CDR3 length: 15 amino acids. CDR3 protein: CASRSGTSSPNEQFF. The CDR3 DNA follows: TGTGCCAGCAGGTCCGGGACTAGCTCTCCTAATGAGCAGTTCTTC.

In this sample, this clonotype turned up a few times. The CDR3 bases are TGTGCCAGCAGTCCGTACGGACAGGGTTTTTCACCCCTCCACTTT. Its translation: CASSPYGQGFSPLHF. J is TRBJ1-6 and V is TRBV27; 8 bases are shared with TRBD1. Germline-derived CDR1 and CDR2 are MNHEY and SMNVEV (reference sequence). V lost 5 bases to trimming and J lost 9 bases; unmatched junction nucleotides: 9. This CDR3 contains 15 residues.

The chain couples TRBV7-3 to TRBJ2-1; 8 bases are a match to TRBD1. The CDR3 consists of 15 residues. V was clipped by 3 bases and J by 1 base; unmatched bases: 2. Germline CDR1 SGHTA, CDR2 FQGTGA. The CDR3 nucleotides read TGTGCCAGCAGCTTCAGGGGGCAATCCTACAATGAGCAGTTCTTC. Amino acid sequence: CASSFRGQSYNEQFF.

This clonotype was counted ten times or more. V and J are TRBV7-2 and TRBJ1-2, with 7 bases identical to TRBD1. This CDR3 has 15 residues. Trimming removed 1 base from V and 7 bases from J; junction bases left unmatched: 9. The germline V gene has CDR1 SGHTA and CDR2 FQGNSA. Written as DNA, the CDR3 is TGTGCCAGCAGCTTAGAGGGGGCCACAGGGACTGGCTACACCTTC. It specifies CASSLEGATGTGYTF. The variable domain in full, completed from reference TRBV7-2 and TRBJ1-2, reads GAGVSQSPSNKVTEKGKDVELRCDPISGHTALYWYRQSLGQGLEFLIYFQGNSAPDKSGLPSDRFSAERTGGSVSTLTIQRTQQEDSAVYLCASSLEGATGTGYTFGSGTRLTVV.

This clonotype was detected only a few times. The rearrangement links TRBV19 to TRBJ1-2, with 11 bases that match TRBD1. V lost 6 bases and J lost 0; bases outside the gene matches: 9. Germline CDR1 LNHDA, CDR2 SQIVND (reference sequence). CDR3 size: 17 residues. The chain's CDR3 is CASRSLDRGPANYGYTF. The CDR3 bases are TGTGCCAGTAGAAGTCTGGACAGGGGGCCCGCTAACTATGGCTACACCTTC. Combining the CDR3 with reference TRBV19 and TRBJ1-2 gives the whole variable domain DGGITQSPKYLFRKEGQNVTLSCEQNLNHDAMYWYRQDPGQGLRLIYYSQIVNDFQKGDIAEGYSVSREKKESFPLTVTSAQKNPTAFYLCASRSLDRGPANYGYTFGSGTRLTVV.

This clonotype appeared many times. The rearrangement uses TRBV28 and TRBJ1-5, with 7 bases fitting TRBD1. Germline values: CDR1 MDHEN, CDR2 SYDVKM. The junction had 14 bases not matched to a gene; V was cut back by 8 bases and J by 4 bases. The CDR3 extends over 16 amino acids. The chain's CDR3 is CASGKVQGERNQPQHF. CDR3 nucleotides: TGTGCCAGCGGCAAGGTTCAGGGGGAAAGAAATCAGCCCCAGCATTTT.

The chain carries TRBV10-3 and TRBJ2-3; maybe TRBD2 (6 bases). The CDR3 contains 13 residues. Germline values: CDR1 ENHRY, CDR2 SYGVKD. The V end lost 11 bases, the J end lost 3 bases, and 15 bases lay between the germline ends. CDR3 protein: CALRVSGTDTQYF. CDR3 coding DNA: TGTGCCCTCCGGGTCAGCGGGACAGATACGCAGTATTTT.

Only a few counts were recorded for this clonotype. The V gene is TRBV6-8, the J gene TRBJ1-5, with a tentative D call TRBD1 (5 bases). V shed 5 bases and J shed 0 bases, with 14 bases lying between them. Germline CDR1 MNHGY, CDR2 SAAAGT. The CDR3 loop spans 16 amino acids. CDR3 region: CASSGDRQFSNQPQHF. The DNA of the CDR3 is TGTGCCAGCAGTGGGGATCGACAGTTTAGCAATCAGCCCCAGCATTTT.

The V gene is TRBV27, the J gene TRBJ1-2; D unclear. CDR3 length equals 14 residues. Deletions cut 3 bases from V and 8 bases from J, with 16 bases between. Germline values: CDR1 MNHEY, CDR2 SMNVEV (reference sequence). The CDR3: CASSFSGKSNGYTF. CDR3 DNA sequence: TGTGCCAGCAGTTTCAGCGGCAAGTCCAACGGCTACACCTTC.

This clonotype was recorded at least ten times. The gene calls are TRBV6-2 or TRBV6-3 and TRBJ1-2, with D uncertain. The ends were cut back, 5 bases at V and 0 bases at J, with 7 bases in the middle. The germline V gene has CDR1 MNHEY and CDR2 SVGEGT. The CDR3 length is 13 residues. Written as DNA, the CDR3 is TGTGCCAGCAGTCGGCCCCCTAACTATGGCTACACCTTC. Translating it yields CASSRPPNYGYTF.

To note about this clonotype: A much larger clone sits a single nucleotide away, making a read error possible. V is TRBV12-3 or TRBV12-4 and J is TRBJ2-7, with 12 bases matching TRBD2. The CDR3 is made up of 17 amino acids. With V trimmed by 5 bases and J by 3 bases, 11 bases remained unmatched. The CDR3, as DNA: TGTGCCAGCAGTCCCGCCATAGGACTAGCGGGGATCTACGAGCAGTACTTC. Its translation: CASSPAIGLAGIYEQYF.

This clonotype occurred a few times. For the CDR3, the DNA is TGTGCCAGCGGGCGGGGGGGGTACAATGAGCAGTTCTTC. The encoded protein is CASGRGGYNEQFF. This chain uses TRBV2 with TRBJ2-1, with 9 bases aligning to TRBD2. The CDR3 is 13 amino acids. Germline V CDR1 and CDR2: SNHLY, FYNNEI. The V gene end was trimmed by 8 bases and the J gene end by 4 bases; junction bases not matched to a gene: 3.

This clonotype was found a few times. Here the CDR3 reads CASSYSRGTGVGYTF. The CDR3 coding sequence is TGTGCCAGCAGTTACTCGAGGGGGACAGGGGTCGGCTACACCTTC. The chain combines TRBV6-5 with TRBJ1-2; 10 bases align to TRBD1. Germline lookup yields CDR1 MNHEY and CDR2 SVGAGI. This CDR3 is built from 15 residues. After removal of 0 bases from V and 8 bases from J, the junction contained 6 bases not matched to a gene.

In its sample, this clonotype was seen many times. The V call is TRBV4-2, the J call TRBJ1-2, with unresolved D. Trimming stripped 4 bases from V and 8 bases from J, with 20 bases between. Looked up from germline, CDR1 is LGHNA and CDR2 is YNFKEQ. The CDR3 extends over 15 amino acids. CDR3 protein: CASSLKAFDGGGYTF. DNA for the CDR3: TGTGCCAGCAGCCTCAAGGCCTTTGATGGCGGGGGCTACACCTTC.

The sample holds many counts of this clonotype. The chain recombines TRBV7-2 with TRBJ2-2; D gene unclear. The CDR3 consists of 16 residues. Germline CDR1 is SGHTA and CDR2 is FQGNSA. Trimming took off 1 base at V and 4 bases at J, with 13 bases between the two ends. This chain's CDR3 is CASSLGSGPGTGELFF. CDR3 nucleotides: TGTGCCAGCAGCTTAGGATCCGGGCCAGGCACCGGGGAGCTGTTTTTT.

The chain joins TRBV12-3 or TRBV12-4 to TRBJ2-2, with 12 bases aligning to TRBD2. The CDR3 has 17 amino acids. The trim removed 6 bases at V and 3 bases at J, leaving 8 bases unmatched. CDR3 sequence reads: CASSRFRLAGDTGELFF. Here the CDR3 DNA reads TGTGCCAGCAGCCGCTTTCGACTAGCGGGAGACACCGGGGAGCTGTTTTTT.